Sequencing of this TCR beta chain was carried out in a study of blood T cell repertoires in COVID-19. In the study overall: Some COVID-19 samples were acute and others convalescent; all came from the United States, Italy and Spain.

Produced via immunoSEQ multiplex PCR; TCRdb's table is partial and in-frame only. Of a few hundred thousand clones in the sample, 75% to 85% were seen once. Germline assignment: CDR1 SEHNR and CDR2 FQNEAQ (reference sequence). The CDR3 is made up of 16 amino acids. Trimming left V 6 bases short and J 2 bases short, with 17 bases between. This clone was counted a single time. V gene TRBV7-9 combines with J gene TRBJ2-1, with D possibly being TRBD2 (5 bases). The origin of this receptor is a man aged 35 to 55 who had recovered from COVID-19. The sequencing input was PBMCs or T cells enriched from blood (not recorded which). The CDR3, as DNA: TGTGCCAGCAGTCTAACGGCCCTAGCCCCCTACAATGAGCAGTTCTTC. It codes for CASSLTALAPYNEQFF.